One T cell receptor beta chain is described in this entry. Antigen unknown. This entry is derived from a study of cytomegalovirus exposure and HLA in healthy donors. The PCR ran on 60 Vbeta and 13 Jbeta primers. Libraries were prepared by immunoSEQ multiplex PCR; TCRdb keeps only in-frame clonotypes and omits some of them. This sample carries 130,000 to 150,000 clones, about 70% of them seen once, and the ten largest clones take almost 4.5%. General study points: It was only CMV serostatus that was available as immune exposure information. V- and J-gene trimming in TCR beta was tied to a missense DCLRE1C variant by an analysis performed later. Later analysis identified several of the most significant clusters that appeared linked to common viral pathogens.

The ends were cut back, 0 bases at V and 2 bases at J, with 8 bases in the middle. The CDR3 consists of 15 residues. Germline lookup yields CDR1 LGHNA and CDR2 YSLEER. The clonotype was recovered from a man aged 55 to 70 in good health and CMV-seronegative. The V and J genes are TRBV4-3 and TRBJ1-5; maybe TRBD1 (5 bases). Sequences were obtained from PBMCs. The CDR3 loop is CASSQDLGGNQPQHF. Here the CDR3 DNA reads TGCGCCAGCAGCCAAGATTTAGGGGGCAATCAGCCCCAGCATTTT.